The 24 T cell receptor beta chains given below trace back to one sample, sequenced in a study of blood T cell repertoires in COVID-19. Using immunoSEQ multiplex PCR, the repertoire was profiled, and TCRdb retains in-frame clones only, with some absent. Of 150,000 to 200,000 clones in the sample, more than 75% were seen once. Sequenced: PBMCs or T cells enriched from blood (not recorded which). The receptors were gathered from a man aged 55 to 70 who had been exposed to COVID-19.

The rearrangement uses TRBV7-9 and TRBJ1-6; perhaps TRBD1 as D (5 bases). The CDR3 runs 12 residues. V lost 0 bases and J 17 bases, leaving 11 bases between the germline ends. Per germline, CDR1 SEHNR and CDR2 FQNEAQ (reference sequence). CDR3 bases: TGTGCCAGCAGCTTAGCGACAGTAAACTTCCACTTT. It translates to CASSLATVNFHF.

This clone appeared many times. The CDR3 spells CASSQWNSGSNEQYF. CDR3 DNA: TGTGCCAGCAGCCAATGGAACAGCGGGAGCAACGAGCAGTACTTC. The chain joins TRBV3-1 (or the pseudogene TRBV3-2) to TRBJ2-7; 8 nucleotides align to TRBD2. From germline, CDR1 is LGHDT and CDR2 YNNKEL (reference sequence). V dropped 2 bases and J dropped 5; count of bases not matched to a gene: 8. The CDR3 is 15 amino acids.

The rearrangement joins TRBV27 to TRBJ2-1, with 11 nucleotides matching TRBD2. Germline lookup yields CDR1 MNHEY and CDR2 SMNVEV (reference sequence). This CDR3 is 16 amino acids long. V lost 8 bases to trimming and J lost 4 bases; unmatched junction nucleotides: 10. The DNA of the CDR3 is TGTGCCAGCGGGCCCTTGACTAGCGGGATTTACAATGAGCAGTTCTTC. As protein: CASGPLTSGIYNEQFF.

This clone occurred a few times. This chain's CDR3 is CASSELSNQPQHF. CDR3 DNA sequence: TGTGCCAGCAGTGAACTTAGCAATCAGCCCCAGCATTTT. This rearrangement joins TRBV2 to TRBJ1-5; D gene unclear. V was shortened by 2 bases and J by 0 bases, with 2 bases between the two germline ends. This CDR3 comprises 13 residues. The germline CDR1 and CDR2 sequences are SNHLY and FYNNEI. Filled out from reference TRBV2 and TRBJ1-5, the complete variable domain reads EPEVTQTPSHQVTQMGQEVILRCVPISNHLYFYWYRQILGQKVEFLVSFYNNEISEKSEIFDDQFSVERPDGSNFTLKIRSTKLEDSAMYFCASSELSNQPQHFGDGTRLSIL.

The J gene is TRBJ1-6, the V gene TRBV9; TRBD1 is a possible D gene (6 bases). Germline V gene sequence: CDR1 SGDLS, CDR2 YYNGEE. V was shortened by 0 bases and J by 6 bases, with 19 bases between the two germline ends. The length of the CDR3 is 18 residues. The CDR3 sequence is CASSVEMMQGQGNSPLHF. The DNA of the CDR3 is TGTGCCAGCAGCGTAGAGATGATGCAGGGGCAGGGTAATTCACCCCTCCACTTT.

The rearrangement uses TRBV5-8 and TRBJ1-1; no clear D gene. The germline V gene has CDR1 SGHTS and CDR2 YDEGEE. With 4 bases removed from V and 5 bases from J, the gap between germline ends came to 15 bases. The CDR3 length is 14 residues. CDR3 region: CASSGVGRRTEAFF. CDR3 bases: TGTGCCAGCAGCGGTGTTGGGAGGAGGACTGAAGCTTTCTTT.

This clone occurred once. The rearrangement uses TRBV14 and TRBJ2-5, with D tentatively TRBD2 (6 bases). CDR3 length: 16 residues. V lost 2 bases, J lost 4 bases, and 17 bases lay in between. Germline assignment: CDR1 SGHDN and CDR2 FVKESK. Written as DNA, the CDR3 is TGTGCCAGCAGCCAACCTGAGACTAGACTTGCAGAGACCCAGTACTTC. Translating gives CASSQPETRLAETQYF.

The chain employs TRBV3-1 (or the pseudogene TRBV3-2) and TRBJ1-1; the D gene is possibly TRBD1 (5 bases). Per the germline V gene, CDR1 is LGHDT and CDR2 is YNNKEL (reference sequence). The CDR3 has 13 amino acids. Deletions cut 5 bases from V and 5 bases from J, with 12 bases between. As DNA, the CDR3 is TGTGCCAGCAGCGATGCGGGGGGAACTGAAGCTTTCTTT. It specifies CASSDAGGTEAFF.

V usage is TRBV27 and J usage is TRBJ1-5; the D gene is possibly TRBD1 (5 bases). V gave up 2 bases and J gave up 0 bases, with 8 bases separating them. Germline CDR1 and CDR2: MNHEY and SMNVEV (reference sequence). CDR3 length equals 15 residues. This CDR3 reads CASSLKGSSNQPQHF. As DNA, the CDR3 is TGTGCCAGCAGTTTAAAGGGGTCTAGCAATCAGCCCCAGCATTTT.

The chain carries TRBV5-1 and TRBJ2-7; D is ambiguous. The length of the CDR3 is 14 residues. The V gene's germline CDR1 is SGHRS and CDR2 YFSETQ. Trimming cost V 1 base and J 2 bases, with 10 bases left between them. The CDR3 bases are TGCGCCAGCAGCTTGAACGCGGTAACCTACGAGCAGTACTTC. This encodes CASSLNAVTYEQYF.

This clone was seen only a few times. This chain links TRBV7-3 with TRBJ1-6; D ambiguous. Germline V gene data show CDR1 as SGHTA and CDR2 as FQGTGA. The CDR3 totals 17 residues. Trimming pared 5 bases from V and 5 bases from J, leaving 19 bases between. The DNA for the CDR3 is TGTGCCAGCAGCCTAGCCTTCTCGCTACCTCATAATTCACCCCTCCACTTT. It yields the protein CASSLAFSLPHNSPLHF.

The CDR3 nucleotides read TGTGCCAGCTCACCACCGTCAAGGGGGGGTTACAATGAGCAGTTCTTC. Translating it yields CASSPPSRGGYNEQFF. The chain is built from TRBV18 and TRBJ2-1, with a possible D match to TRBD2 (7 bases). Germline CDR1 and CDR2: KGHSH and LQKENI. V lost 0 bases and J 4 bases, leaving 13 bases between the germline ends. The CDR3 consists of 16 residues.

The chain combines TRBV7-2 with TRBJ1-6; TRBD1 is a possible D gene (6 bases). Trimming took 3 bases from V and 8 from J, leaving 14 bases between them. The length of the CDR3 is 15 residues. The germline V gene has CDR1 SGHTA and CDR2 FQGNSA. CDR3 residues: CASSLGQGGYSPLHF. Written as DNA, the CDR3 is TGTGCCAGCAGCTTGGGACAAGGGGGATATTCACCCCTCCACTTT.

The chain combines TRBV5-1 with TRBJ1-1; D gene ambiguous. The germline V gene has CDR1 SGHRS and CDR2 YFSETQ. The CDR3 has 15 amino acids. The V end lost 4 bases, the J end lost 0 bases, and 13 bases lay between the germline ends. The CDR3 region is CASSPAALVNTEAFF. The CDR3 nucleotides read TGCGCCAGCAGCCCCGCGGCTCTCGTGAACACTGAAGCTTTCTTT.

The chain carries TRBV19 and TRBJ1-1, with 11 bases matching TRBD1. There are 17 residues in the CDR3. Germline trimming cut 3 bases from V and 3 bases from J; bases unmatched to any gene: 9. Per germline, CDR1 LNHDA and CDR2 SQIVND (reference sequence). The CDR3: CASSISQGTGGDTEAFF. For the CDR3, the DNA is TGTGCCAGTAGTATTTCGCAGGGGACAGGGGGGGACACTGAAGCTTTCTTT.

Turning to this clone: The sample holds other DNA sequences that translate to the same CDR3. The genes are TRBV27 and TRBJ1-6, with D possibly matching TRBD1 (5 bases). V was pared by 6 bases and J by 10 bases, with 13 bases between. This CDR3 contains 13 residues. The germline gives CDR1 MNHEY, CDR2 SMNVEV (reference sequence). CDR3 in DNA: TGTGCCAGCAGCCTGGGGGGTAACTCACCCCTCCACTTT. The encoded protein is CASSLGGNSPLHF.

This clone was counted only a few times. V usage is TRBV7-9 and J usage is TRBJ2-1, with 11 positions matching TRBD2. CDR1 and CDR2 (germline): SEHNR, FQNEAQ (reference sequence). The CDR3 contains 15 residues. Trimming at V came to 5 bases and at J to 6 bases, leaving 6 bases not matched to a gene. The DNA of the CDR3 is TGTGCCAGCAGCCTCTATAGCGGGAGGGCCAATGAGCAGTTCTTC. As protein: CASSLYSGRANEQFF. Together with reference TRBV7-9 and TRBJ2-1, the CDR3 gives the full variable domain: DTGVSQNPRHKITKRGQNVTFRCDPISEHNRLYWYRQTLGQGPEFLTYFQNEAQLEKSRLLSDRFSAERPKGSFSTLEIQRTEQGDSAMYLCASSLYSGRANEQFFGPGTRLTVL.

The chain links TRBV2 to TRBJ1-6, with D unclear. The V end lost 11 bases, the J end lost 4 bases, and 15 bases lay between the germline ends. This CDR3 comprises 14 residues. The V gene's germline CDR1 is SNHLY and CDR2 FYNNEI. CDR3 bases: TGTGCCTCCAGAGGGAGACGGTATAATTCACCCCTCCACTTT. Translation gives CASRGRRYNSPLHF.

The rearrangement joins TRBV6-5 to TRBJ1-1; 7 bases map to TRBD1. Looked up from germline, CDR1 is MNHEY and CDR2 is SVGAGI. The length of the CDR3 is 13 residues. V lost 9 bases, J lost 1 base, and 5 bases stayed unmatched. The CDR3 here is CASTGVRNTEAFF. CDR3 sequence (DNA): TGTGCCAGTACAGGGGTTCGGAACACTGAAGCTTTCTTT.

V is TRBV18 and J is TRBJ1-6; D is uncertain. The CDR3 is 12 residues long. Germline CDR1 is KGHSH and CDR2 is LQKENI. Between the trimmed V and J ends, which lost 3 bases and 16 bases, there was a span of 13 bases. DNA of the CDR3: TGTGCCAGCTCACCTGACACCAACCTTCTCCACTTT. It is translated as CASSPDTNLLHF. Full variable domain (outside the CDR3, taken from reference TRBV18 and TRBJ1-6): NAGVMQNPRHLVRRRGQEARLRCSPMKGHSHVYWYRQLPEEGLKFMVYLQKENIIDESGMPKERFSAEFPKEGPSILRIQQVVRGDSAAYFCASSPDTNLLHFGNGTRLTVT.

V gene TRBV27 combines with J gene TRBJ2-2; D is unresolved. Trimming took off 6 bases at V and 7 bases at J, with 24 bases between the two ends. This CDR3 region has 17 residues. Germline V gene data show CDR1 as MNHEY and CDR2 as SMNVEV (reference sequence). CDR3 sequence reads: CASSDLGLGGFGGELFF. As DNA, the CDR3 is TGTGCCAGCAGCGACCTCGGTCTAGGCGGATTTGGCGGGGAGCTGTTTTTT.

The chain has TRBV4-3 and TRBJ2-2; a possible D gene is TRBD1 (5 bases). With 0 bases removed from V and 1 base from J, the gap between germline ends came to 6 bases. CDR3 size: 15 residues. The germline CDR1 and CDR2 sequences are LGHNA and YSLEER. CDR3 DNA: TGCGCCAGCAGCCAAGAGGGGCAGAACACCGGGGAGCTGTTTTTT. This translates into CASSQEGQNTGELFF.

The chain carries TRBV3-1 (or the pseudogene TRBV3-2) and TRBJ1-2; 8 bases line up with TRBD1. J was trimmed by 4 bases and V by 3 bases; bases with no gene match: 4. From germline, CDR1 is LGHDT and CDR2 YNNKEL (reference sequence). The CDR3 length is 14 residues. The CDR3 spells CASSQDRVGYGYTF. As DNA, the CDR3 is TGTGCCAGCAGCCAGGACAGGGTCGGCTATGGCTACACCTTC.

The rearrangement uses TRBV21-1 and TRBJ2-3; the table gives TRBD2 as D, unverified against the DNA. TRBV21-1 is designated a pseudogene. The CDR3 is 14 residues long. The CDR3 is CASTTSGNTDTQYF. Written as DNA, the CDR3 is TGTGCCAGCACGACTAGCGGGAACACAGATACGCAGTATTTT.